The TCR beta chain under discussion was sequenced for a study of shared clonotypes between healthy human individuals. General study results and limits: Sampling was confined to blood; repertoires within tissues likely differ. Compared with clonotypes that all four donors shared, non-shared clonotypes had lower generation probabilities.

At a deep level, the assay was run. Each sorted subset replicate got 200 ng genomic DNA, around 29,000 genomes. Assay used: immunoSEQ multiplex PCR; TCRdb lists only in-frame clones, some missing. The sample carries more than 80,000 clones, approximately 61% recorded once. Germline V gene sequence: CDR1 GTSNPN, CDR2 SVGIG (reference sequence). The length of the CDR3 is 13 residues. Trimming removed 2 bases at V and 4 bases at J, with 9 bases between. Concerning this clone: Antigen specificity is unknown.

Sequencing was carried out using memory CD8+ T cells sorted from blood. Subset reported: CD45RO+ cells pooled with CCR7-negative TemRA cells. The chain joins TRBV30 to TRBJ1-3; D is unresolved. The sequence derives from a man aged 30 to 45 in good health. The CDR3 DNA sequence: TGTGCCTGGAGTACCGTTTGGGGAAACACCATATATTTT. Residues: CAWSTVWGNTIYF.